The T cell receptor beta chain described here comes from a study of radiation and T cells in renal cell carcinoma. Study-level information: Nephrectomy followed 15 Gy stereotactic body radiation by 4 weeks. Study observations and caveats: Pretreatment tumor biopsies were lacking, so baseline clonotypes are unknown. Top tumor clonotypes rose in blood 2 weeks post-radiation, then contracted.

Described time point: blood 2 weeks post-SBRT. Specified treatment: 15 Gy SBRT to primary tumor, nephrectomy 4 weeks later. This renal cell carcinoma was of the clear cell type. Clones were sequenced by immunoSEQ multiplex PCR, and TCRdb holds only the in-frame ones, with some missing. The repertoire holds some 120,000 clones, with roughly four fifths as singletons. About this clone: Its specificity is unknown.

Between the trimmed V and J ends, which lost 8 bases and 8 bases, there was a span of 19 bases. CDR3 size: 13 residues. Per germline, CDR1 GTSNPN and CDR2 SVGIG (reference sequence). The chain carries TRBV30 and TRBJ1-3, with D hard to call. The clonotype comes from a man aged 50-59 years with renal cell carcinoma. Here the sequenced sample was blood, taken from a patient whose treatment included radiotherapy and nephrectomy. Here the CDR3 reads CALHPGVPDTIYF. As DNA, the CDR3 is TGTGCCCTTCACCCTGGGGTTCCGGACACCATATATTTT.